Sequencing of this T cell receptor beta chain was carried out in a study of blood T cell dynamics during melanoma immunotherapy. Each bulk PBMC sample had approximately 400 ng DNA loaded. Profiling relied on immunoSEQ multiplex PCR, and the TCRdb table lists in-frame clones only, not all of them. The profile shows about 8,000 clones, roughly 84% of them singletons. V was cut by 5 bases and J by 4 bases, with 5 bases left in between. The germline V gene encodes CDR1 KGHSH and CDR2 LQKENI. The CDR3 is made up of 11 amino acids. Study-wide results and caveats: Disease-control patients' PBMC repertoires became either more clonal or more diverse at W3.

This sample's time point: week 3, after first cycle of checkpoint inhibitor. Patients with prior systemic cancer treatment, concomitant immunosuppressants, or other active malignancies were excluded. In regard to this clone: As yet, its antigen is unknown.

This TCR came from a human donor with melanoma. The input for sequencing was blood, taken from a patient treated with checkpoint blockade. The chain links TRBV18 to TRBJ1-1; D is uncertain. CDR3 bases: TGTGCCAGCTCATCCACCACTGAAGCTTTCTTT. This sequence encodes CASSSTTEAFF.